This TCR beta chain was obtained from a study of blood T cell repertoires in COVID-19. In the study overall: Whether acute or convalescent, the COVID-19 samples came from the United States, Italy and Spain. The cDNA or gDNA used as material had been derived from T cells, B-cell-depleted T cells, or PBMCs.

This clone has just a few counts. V lost 8 bases, J lost 8 bases, and 7 bases stayed unmatched. The CDR3 extends over 12 amino acids. CDR1 ENHRY and CDR2 SYGVKD come from the germline V gene. Clones were sequenced by immunoSEQ multiplex PCR, and TCRdb holds only the in-frame ones, with some missing. This sample has hundreds of thousands of clones, with roughly 90% found just once. The sequence was obtained from a woman aged 25 to 45 with active or convalescent COVID-19. This chain links TRBV10-3 with TRBJ1-2; TRBD1 aligns across 8 bases. Sequencing used peripheral blood. In DNA, the CDR3 is TGTGCCATCGGGGGACAGGAGGAAGGCTACACCTTC. It translates to CAIGGQEEGYTF.